Detailed here is one TCR beta chain. The antigen is not known. Per the germline V gene, CDR1 is SGHTS and CDR2 is YDEGEE. The V end was cut by 5 bases, the J end by 1 base, with 7 bases between. CDR3 length: 13 residues. The source of the sample is a study of shared clonotypes between healthy human individuals. Deep-level running was used for the assay. The method was immunoSEQ multiplex PCR; TCRdb's version includes in-frame clones alone and lacks a portion of them. The data contain about 2 million clones, roughly 94% of them singletons. Everyone who donated was a Caucasian adult who lived in Nashville, Tennessee. Study-wide results and caveats: Owing to a small donor count, the genetic and exposure-history diversity represented was limited.

The material sequenced was naive CD4+ T cells sorted from blood. Subset defined: CD45RA+ positively selected. The sequence derives from a man younger than 35 in good health. This chain uses TRBV5-8 with TRBJ1-3; D uncertain. This chain's CDR3 is CASSRSSGNTIYF. The CDR3 nucleotides read TGTGCCAGCAGTCGGTCGTCTGGAAACACCATATATTTT.